A selection of T cell receptor beta chains follows, all from one sample in a study of CD8+ T cells in alopecia areata. The method was immunoSEQ multiplex PCR; TCRdb's version includes in-frame clones alone and lacks a portion of them. This table has around 250,000 clones, 67% appearing once. The sample here was CD4+ T cells sorted from blood, taken at week 0. Source of these receptors: a human donor with alopecia areata. Each CDR3 is given with its conserved first and last residue. Each record gives: V gene, J gene, D gene, clone size, CDR3 DNA, CDR3 protein. D genes are given only for firm matches. Some rows mark clone size as missing; the rest say once, few, many or name a class of expanded clone.

v_call: TRBV7-8
j_call: TRBJ2-4
d_call: -
clone_size: -
cdr3_nt: TGTGCCAGCAGCCCCCAACAGGGTCCCAACATTCAGTACTTC
cdr3_aa: CASSPQQGPNIQYF

v_call: TRBV29-1
j_call: TRBJ2-3
d_call: -
clone_size: -
cdr3_nt: TGCAGCGTTGAACCCGGCAGACGGGCCTCCACAGATACGCAGTATTTT
cdr3_aa: CSVEPGRRASTDTQYF

v_call: TRBV30
j_call: TRBJ2-7
d_call: TRBD1
clone_size: -
cdr3_nt: TGTGCCTGGAGTCCTCGACCGGGACAGGGGACATATGAGCAGTACTTC
cdr3_aa: CAWSPRPGQGTYEQYF

v_call: TRBV30
j_call: TRBJ2-2
d_call: -
clone_size: once
cdr3_nt: TGTGCCTGGAGCTCGTTCAACACCGGGGAGCTGTTTTTT
cdr3_aa: CAWSSFNTGELFF

v_call: TRBV5-1
j_call: TRBJ2-2
d_call: -
clone_size: -
cdr3_nt: TGCGCCAGCAGCTTGGGTTTGGAAACCGGGGAGCTGTTTTTT
cdr3_aa: CASSLGLETGELFF

v_call: TRBV4-1
j_call: TRBJ2-7
d_call: -
clone_size: -
cdr3_nt: TGCGCCAGCAGCCAAGAAAGGCAGGGCTGGCGCGAGCAGTACTTC
cdr3_aa: CASSQERQGWREQYF

v_call: TRBV4-3
j_call: TRBJ2-5
d_call: -
clone_size: -
cdr3_nt: TGCGCCAGCAGCCAAGAACCCCAGGGTATCCAGTACTTC
cdr3_aa: CASSQEPQGIQYF

v_call: TRBV6-1
j_call: TRBJ2-7
d_call: TRBD1
clone_size: -
cdr3_nt: TGTGCCAGCAGTGCAGGACAGGGTACGGAGCAGTACTTC
cdr3_aa: CASSAGQGTEQYF

v_call: TRBV5-1
j_call: TRBJ1-1
d_call: -
clone_size: -
cdr3_nt: TGCGCCAGCATTGGGCAAGAGAACACTGAAGCTTTCTTT
cdr3_aa: CASIGQENTEAFF

v_call: TRBV4-3
j_call: TRBJ2-6
d_call: -
clone_size: -
cdr3_nt: TGCGCCAGCAGCCAAGATCGTTCAGGGGCCAACGTCCTGACTTTC
cdr3_aa: CASSQDRSGANVLTF

v_call: TRBV30
j_call: TRBJ2-5
d_call: TRBD2
clone_size: -
cdr3_nt: TGTGCCTGGAGTATTCTAGCGGGGGCCAGGGAGACCCAGTACTTC
cdr3_aa: CAWSILAGARETQYF

v_call: TRBV30
j_call: TRBJ2-1
d_call: -
clone_size: -
cdr3_nt: TGTGCCTGGGGGAACAATGAGCAGTTCTTC
cdr3_aa: CAWGNNEQFF

v_call: TRBV6-1
j_call: TRBJ1-1
d_call: -
clone_size: -
cdr3_nt: TGTGCCAGCGGGCAACAGGGAGGGCACACTGAAGCTTTCTTT
cdr3_aa: CASGQQGGHTEAFF

v_call: TRBV5-1
j_call: TRBJ2-7
d_call: -
clone_size: -
cdr3_nt: TGCGCCAGCAGCTTGGGAACCGGGGAACGGCAGTACTTC
cdr3_aa: CASSLGTGERQYF

v_call: TRBV7-3
j_call: TRBJ2-1
d_call: -
clone_size: -
cdr3_nt: TGTGCCAGCAACGAGGGGGTGGAGAGCAATGAGCAGTTCTTC
cdr3_aa: CASNEGVESNEQFF

v_call: TRBV29-1
j_call: TRBJ1-2
d_call: -
clone_size: -
cdr3_nt: TGCAGCGTTGAAAAGGTTGGGGAGGGCTACACCTTC
cdr3_aa: CSVEKVGEGYTF

v_call: TRBV29-1
j_call: TRBJ2-3
d_call: TRBD1
clone_size: -
cdr3_nt: TGCAGCGCACGCCCAGGGGGATGGGCTACGCAGTATTTT
cdr3_aa: CSARPGGWATQYF

v_call: TRBV29-1
j_call: TRBJ1-2
d_call: TRBD1
clone_size: once
cdr3_nt: TGCAGCGCTTGGGACAGGGCGGAATTTGGCTACACCTTC
cdr3_aa: CSAWDRAEFGYTF

v_call: TRBV5-6
j_call: TRBJ2-7
d_call: -
clone_size: -
cdr3_nt: TGTGCCAGCAGCTTGGAGAGGTACGAGCAGTACTTC
cdr3_aa: CASSLERYEQYF

v_call: TRBV7-8
j_call: TRBJ2-2
d_call: TRBD2
clone_size: -
cdr3_nt: TGTGCCAGCAGAACCCGGTCGGGGGGTACCGGGGAGCTGTTTTTT
cdr3_aa: CASRTRSGGTGELFF

v_call: TRBV6-5
j_call: TRBJ2-5
d_call: TRBD2
clone_size: -
cdr3_nt: TGTGCCAGCAGTCCGACTAGCGGTCGGGAGACCCAGTACTTC
cdr3_aa: CASSPTSGRETQYF

v_call: TRBV29-1
j_call: TRBJ2-7
d_call: TRBD2
clone_size: -
cdr3_nt: TGCAGCGTTCGAATCGGGACTAGCCGTACCTACGAGCAGTACTTC
cdr3_aa: CSVRIGTSRTYEQYF

v_call: TRBV4-1
j_call: TRBJ1-5
d_call: TRBD1
clone_size: -
cdr3_nt: TGCGCCAGCAGCTCTCAACCGACAGGGCACAATCAGCCCCAGCATTTT
cdr3_aa: CASSSQPTGHNQPQHF

v_call: TRBV5-1
j_call: TRBJ2-2
d_call: -
clone_size: -
cdr3_nt: TGCGCCGGATCCCGAGACAACACCGGGGAGCTGTTTTTT
cdr3_aa: CAGSRDNTGELFF

v_call: TRBV30
j_call: TRBJ1-5
d_call: TRBD1
clone_size: -
cdr3_nt: TGTGCCTGGGGGACAGGGCATGCCAATCAGCCCCAGCATTTT
cdr3_aa: CAWGTGHANQPQHF

v_call: TRBV29-1
j_call: TRBJ2-7
d_call: -
clone_size: -
cdr3_nt: TGCAGCGTTGCTATTACTTCCTACGAGCAGTACTTC
cdr3_aa: CSVAITSYEQYF

v_call: TRBV2
j_call: TRBJ1-2
d_call: -
clone_size: -
cdr3_nt: TGTGCCAGCAGGGAGAGGGATGGCTACACCTTC
cdr3_aa: CASRERDGYTF